This TCR beta chain was identified in a study of cytomegalovirus exposure and HLA in healthy donors. The wider study: Unique TCRs numbering around 85 million, obtained from HLA-typed donors, made up an early data release.

Each donor's status was that of a healthy bone marrow donor. Donors were ostensibly healthy at sampling, although undocumented immune exposures were probable. Study-level findings and limits: Most TCR sequences were uncommon, yet certain public TCRs appeared in many donors.

Per germline, CDR1 SGHRS and CDR2 YFSETQ. The CDR3 is 16 amino acids. J gave up 4 bases and V 0 bases, and 6 bases lay outside the gene matches. PCR primers comprised 60 Vbeta and 13 Jbeta primers. Sequenced by immunoSEQ multiplex PCR; TCRdb stores in-frame clones only, minus some. The sample carries 150,000 to 170,000 clones, 60% to 80% recorded once. About this clone: Its target is unknown.

The specimen was PBMCs. This TCR was sampled from a man aged 25 to 40 in good health and CMV-seropositive. The genes are TRBV5-1 and TRBJ1-4, with 7 bases lining up with TRBD1. CDR3 protein: CASSLGTGRGNEKLFF. For the CDR3, the DNA is TGCGCCAGCAGCTTGGGGACAGGACGGGGTAATGAAAAACTGTTTTTT.